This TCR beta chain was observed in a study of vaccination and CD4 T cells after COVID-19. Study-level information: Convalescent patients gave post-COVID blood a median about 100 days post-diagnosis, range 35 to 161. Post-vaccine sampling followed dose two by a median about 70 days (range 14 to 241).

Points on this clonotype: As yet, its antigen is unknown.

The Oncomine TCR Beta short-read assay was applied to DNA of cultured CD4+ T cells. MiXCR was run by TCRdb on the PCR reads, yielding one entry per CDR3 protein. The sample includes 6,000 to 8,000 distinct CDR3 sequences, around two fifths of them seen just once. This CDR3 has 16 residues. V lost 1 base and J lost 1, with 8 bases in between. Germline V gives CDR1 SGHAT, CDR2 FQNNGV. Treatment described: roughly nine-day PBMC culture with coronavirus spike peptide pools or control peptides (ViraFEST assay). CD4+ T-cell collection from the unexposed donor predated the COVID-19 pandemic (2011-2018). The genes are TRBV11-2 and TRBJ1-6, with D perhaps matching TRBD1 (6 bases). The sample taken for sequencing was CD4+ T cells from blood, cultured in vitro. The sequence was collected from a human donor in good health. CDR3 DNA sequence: TGTGCCAGCAGCTTAGTCAGGGGTTCCTATAATTCACCCCTCCACTTT. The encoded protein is CASSLVRGSYNSPLHF.